This T cell receptor beta chain originates from a study of T cells after yellow fever vaccination. Study at large: Each low-cell-number fraction was prepared by means of SMART-Seq v4 Ultra Low Input.

It was through 5'RACE template switching that TCR cDNA was made, with a universal primer site and UMIs added. TCRdb re-derived calls from the 5' RACE reads in MiXCR, one entry per CDR3 protein. The sample records some 340,000 distinct CDR3 sequences, about 10% being singletons. Study-wide results and limits: The study found a weaker secondary response that peaked faster, day 5 versus 15.

This clonotype was observed a few times. Its antigen is as yet unknown. There are 12 residues in the CDR3. Per the germline V gene, CDR1 is MNHNY and CDR2 is SVGAGI (reference sequence). Trimming took off 2 bases at V and 10 bases at J, with 11 bases between the two ends. The sequencing here drew on CD4+ T cells sorted from PBMCs, taken 45 days after the yellow fever booster vaccination. The rearrangement uses TRBV6-6 and TRBJ1-1; D is perhaps TRBD1 (6 bases). The receptor was isolated from a man younger than 35 who received the YFV17D yellow fever vaccine. CDR3 sequence (DNA): TGTGCCAGCAGTTACCTAGGGGGTGTAGCTTTCTTT. As protein: CASSYLGGVAFF.